This T cell receptor (beta chain) was sequenced for a study of T-cell reconstitution after alpha-beta-depleted transplantation in children. V was trimmed by 6 bases and J by 5 bases, leaving 15 bases between them. CDR3 size: 14 residues. Unique molecular identifiers tagged the TCRbeta library. TCRdb re-derived calls from the PCR reads in MiXCR, one entry per CDR3 protein. The table includes under 250,000 distinct CDR3 sequences, approximately 6.3% detected once. This clonotype was counted many times. The antigen is unknown. Study outcomes and limitations: Surviving recipient T cells and intrathymic progenitors accounted for some patients' high TCRbeta diversity at day 60. From newly produced T cells came most of the T-cell counts and diversity one year after transplant.

This receptor was identified in a boy between 2 and 10 years old with acute lymphoblastic leukemia, due to receive a stem cell transplant. The rearrangement links TRBV12-3 or TRBV12-4 to TRBJ2-3, with D possibly being TRBD1 (6 bases). The sample consisted of PBMCs, taken before TCRalphabeta/CD19-depleted stem cell transplant. CDR3 amino acids: CASRNPTGLDTQYF. The CDR3 bases are TGTGCCAGCAGAAACCCGACAGGATTAGATACGCAGTATTTT.